Only a few counts were recorded for the clone carrying this T cell receptor beta chain. Its target is not known. Germline V gene data show CDR1 as SGHVS and CDR2 as FQNEAQ. Trimming shortened V by 5 bases and J by 3 bases, and 17 bases separated the two germline ends. The CDR3 has 15 residues. These data originate in a study of cytomegalovirus exposure and HLA in healthy donors. Study summary: The approximately 600 first-cohort repertoires shared a platform with the 130 or so validation repertoires, as reported in a later analysis. Regarding the study as a whole: A list of around 160 TCR beta chains associated with cytomegalovirus was given. Subsequent analysis of the 120 or so validation repertoires found a tendency for first-cohort TCR clusters to co-occur. Reports indicated that the classifier achieved high specificity and sensitivity in diagnosing cytomegalovirus status.

Clones were sequenced by immunoSEQ multiplex PCR, and TCRdb holds only the in-frame ones, with some missing. This sample has more than 200,000 clones, with 90% found just once. This TCR was sampled from a woman aged 25 to 39 in good health and CMV-seronegative. Sequenced: PBMCs. The chain uses TRBV7-8 and TRBJ2-7; D unresolved. CDR3 DNA: TGTGCCAGCAGCCCAACGACGAACGGGTTCTACGAGCAGTACTTC. It translates to CASSPTTNGFYEQYF.